These T cell receptor beta chains were read from a single sample in a study of cytomegalovirus exposure and HLA in healthy donors. Assay used: immunoSEQ multiplex PCR; TCRdb lists only in-frame clones, some missing. The table records approximately 92,000 clones, roughly 73% of them present only once. The sample was PBMCs. Source of these receptors: a man in his forties or fifties in good health and CMV-seropositive. Each CDR3 is given without its conserved first and last residue. The D gene is left open where the match is weak. Rows may omit the clone size; those that give it use once, few, many or a size class.

V: TRBV5-1; J: TRBJ2-3; size: NA; D: NA; CDR3: ASSLGAGEGTDTQY
V: TRBV5-4; J: TRBJ1-1; size: once; D: NA; CDR3: ASSIQTLSRVGTEAF
V: TRBV5-1; J: TRBJ1-1; size: NA; D: TRBD1; CDR3: ASSARGADTEAF
V: TRBV27; J: TRBJ1-1; size: NA; D: NA; CDR3: ASSFEGWNRVAF
V: TRBV6-5; J: TRBJ2-1; size: NA; D: TRBD2; CDR3: ASSLGTGGASNEQF
V: TRBV19; J: TRBJ2-7; size: NA; D: TRBD1; CDR3: ASSPGTGGYEQY
V: TRBV19; J: TRBJ1-6; size: NA; D: TRBD1; CDR3: ASSIQGADSPLH
V: TRBV6-6; J: TRBJ1-4; size: NA; D: NA; CDR3: ASSWAGGGEELF
V: TRBV5-6; J: TRBJ1-3; size: NA; D: TRBD1; CDR3: ASTSGQAGNTIY
V: TRBV20-1; J: TRBJ1-3; size: NA; D: NA; CDR3: SAYTGNTIY
V: TRBV9; J: TRBJ1-4; size: few; D: NA; CDR3: ASSVSGSTNEKLF
V: TRBV4-2; J: TRBJ2-5; size: NA; D: TRBD2; CDR3: ASSQELAGKETQY
V: TRBV7-3; J: TRBJ2-1; size: NA; D: TRBD1; CDR3: ASSLNPQGVYNEQF
V: TRBV7-9; J: TRBJ1-5; size: NA; D: NA; CDR3: ASSLVTWDSNQPQH
V: TRBV18; J: TRBJ2-2; size: NA; D: TRBD1; CDR3: ASSSQGASDTGELF
V: TRBV30; J: TRBJ2-1; size: NA; D: NA; CDR3: AWNRQFSYNEQF
V: TRBV7-2; J: TRBJ1-4; size: NA; D: NA; CDR3: ASSQRGGRLEKLF
V: TRBV4-3; J: TRBJ2-7; size: NA; D: NA; CDR3: ASSQGGTGTMAEQY
V: TRBV27; J: TRBJ1-1; size: NA; D: NA; CDR3: ASSADRLSTEAF
V: TRBV28; J: TRBJ2-1; size: NA; D: TRBD2; CDR3: ASSLPLERGGSGQF
V: TRBV6-1; J: TRBJ2-7; size: NA; D: NA; CDR3: ASSELRAWYEQY
V: TRBV28; J: TRBJ2-1; size: NA; D: NA; CDR3: ASSQAGYPGF
V: TRBV30; J: TRBJ1-3; size: NA; D: NA; CDR3: AWRKQGLSGNTIY
V: TRBV5-6; J: TRBJ2-1; size: NA; D: TRBD1; CDR3: ASSSLTGTGWNEQF
V: TRBV4-1; J: TRBJ1-5; size: NA; D: TRBD1; CDR3: ASSHLRQGNQPQH
V: TRBV4-3; J: TRBJ2-7; size: few; D: TRBD2; CDR3: ASSRGLAGGYEQY
V: TRBV7-9; J: TRBJ1-6; size: NA; D: NA; CDR3: SSSPDSWVPLH
V: TRBV6-6; J: TRBJ2-3; size: NA; D: TRBD1; CDR3: ASSPRQGAPDTQY
V: TRBV29-1; J: TRBJ2-3; size: NA; D: NA; CDR3: SVTLTGKLDTQY
V: TRBV6-1; J: TRBJ1-2; size: NA; D: NA; CDR3: ASSERDNYGYT
V: TRBV18; J: TRBJ1-1; size: NA; D: NA; CDR3: ASSPSGGVNTEAF
V: TRBV4-2; J: TRBJ2-1; size: once; D: NA; CDR3: ASSQEASVSSYNEQF
V: TRBV19; J: TRBJ2-1; size: NA; D: TRBD2; CDR3: ASSNRGGSYNEQF
V: TRBV9; J: TRBJ2-3; size: once; D: TRBD2; CDR3: ASSALAGSTDTQY
V: TRBV6-1; J: TRBJ2-1; size: NA; D: TRBD2; CDR3: ASTVAGVYYNEQF
V: TRBV10-3; J: TRBJ1-5; size: NA; D: NA; CDR3: AISESDSFNQPQH
V: TRBV28; J: TRBJ2-7; size: NA; D: NA; CDR3: ASNHDIGLGEQY
V: TRBV2; J: TRBJ1-6; size: few; D: TRBD1; CDR3: ASGTGTGNSPLH
V: TRBV6-1; J: TRBJ2-3; size: NA; D: TRBD1; CDR3: ASRRTGGPDTQY
V: TRBV2; J: TRBJ1-2; size: NA; D: TRBD1; CDR3: ASKDRGLDSNYGYT
V: TRBV27; J: TRBJ2-7; size: NA; D: TRBD2; CDR3: ASSFSAGSSYEQY